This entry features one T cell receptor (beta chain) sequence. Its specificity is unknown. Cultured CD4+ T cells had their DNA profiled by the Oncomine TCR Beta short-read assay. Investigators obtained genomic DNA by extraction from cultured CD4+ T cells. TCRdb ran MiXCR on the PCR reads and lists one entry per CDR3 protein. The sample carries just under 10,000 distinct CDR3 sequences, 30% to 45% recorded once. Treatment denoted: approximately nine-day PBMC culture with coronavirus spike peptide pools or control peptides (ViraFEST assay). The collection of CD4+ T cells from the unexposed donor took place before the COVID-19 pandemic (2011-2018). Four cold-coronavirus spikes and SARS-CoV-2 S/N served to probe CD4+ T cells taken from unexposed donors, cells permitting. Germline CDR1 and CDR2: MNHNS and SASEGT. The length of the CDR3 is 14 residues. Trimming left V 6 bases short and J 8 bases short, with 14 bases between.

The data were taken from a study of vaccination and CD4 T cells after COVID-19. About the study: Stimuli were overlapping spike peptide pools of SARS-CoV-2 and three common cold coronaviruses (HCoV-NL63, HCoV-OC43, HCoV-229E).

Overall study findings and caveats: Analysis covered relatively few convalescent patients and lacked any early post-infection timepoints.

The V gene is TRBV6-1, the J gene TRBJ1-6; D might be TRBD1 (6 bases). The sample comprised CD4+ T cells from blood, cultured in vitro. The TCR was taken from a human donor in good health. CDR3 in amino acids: CASSRGNVDSPLHF. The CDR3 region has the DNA TGTGCCAGCAGCAGGGGAAATGTGGATTCACCCCTCCACTTT.